This T cell receptor (beta chain) was recorded in a study of blood T cells in healthy people across ages (dated by TCRdb to about 2015). Study-wide context: In model experiments, template switching captured roughly one uniquely barcoded TCR beta cDNA molecule for every two T cells. To track age-related changes in TCR beta repertoire diversity, the study relied on deep sequencing normalized with unique cDNA molecular identifiers. The donors were split into four age groups: young (average about 16 years), middle-aged (roughly 40), aged (more than 55) and long-lived (roughly 88). To avoid experimental bias, donors of different ages were spread randomly across the sequencing lanes. Using the same blood draw, the study looked at two additional independent replicas of 1 million unique cDNA reads for two donors, one aged 18 to 30 and the other aged 80 or older. Results and caveats for the whole study, not just this receptor: Estimates of total diversity based on one million sequenced T cells were regarded as lower bounds and as underestimates. Because donor CMV infection status was unknown, age-related changes in expanded clonotypes were potentially confounded. A strong correlation was found between observed TCR beta diversity and the percentage of naive T cells measured by flow cytometry. The long-lived group showed more naive CD4+ T cells, fewer expanded clones and increased TCR diversity than the aged group, suggesting age selection. As age increased, observed TCR beta diversity per million T cells dropped in a roughly linear way, and a significant reduction was already evident by age about 40. Since profiling was done on bulk unsorted PBMCs, naive and antigen-experienced compartments could not be conclusively compared.

Donors were roughly 40 systemically healthy Caucasian individuals from Russia aged roughly 6 to 95 years. Each donor gave 8 to 10 milliliters of peripheral blood, collected into EDTA-treated Vacutainer tubes. Ficoll-Paque density-gradient centrifugation was used to isolate PBMCs, with at least 7 million obtained per sample. Total RNA was extracted from PBMCs with Trizol reagent, with at least 6 micrograms obtained per sample. For every donor, flow cytometry on a PBMC aliquot measured the percentage of naive CD45RAhigh/CD27high T cells. Reading from cysteine to phenylalanine, the CDR3 counts 14 amino acids. Kept here is only the CDR3 DNA, which spans 42 bases and is read in frame from base 1. Library generation was performed with 5' RACE. TCRdb records Illumina HiSeq 2500 as the sequencer. The second PCR ran for about 6 to 12 cycles and used a J-beta primer mix along with a sample-barcoded 5' primer. A template-switch 5' adaptor carrying 12 random nucleotides introduced a unique molecular identifier onto each TCR beta cDNA molecule. Each sample yielded at least 3 million CDR3-containing paired-end reads. First-strand cDNA synthesis was performed from all RNA using the Mint cDNA synthesis kit, with priming by a TRBC-specific oligonucleotide. After uracil-DNA glycosylase treatment, a first 18-cycle PCR used universal primers M1SS and BC2_uni_R on all cDNA. From the authors' description of their analysis: Normalization of each sample was performed by random selection of 1 million high-quality reads, each carrying a distinct molecular identifier. Reads with shared molecular identifiers were discarded instead of being binned into consensus sequences. MiTCR, set to a Q25 quality threshold and the strictest error-elimination algorithm, was used for CDR3 identification, clonotype clustering and error correction. Lower-bound total TCR beta diversity was estimated with a nonparametric unseen species model using Euler transformation. TCRdb trimmed the raw reads at Q25, called clones with MiXCR and kept productive beta chains. Rows are combined by CDR3 protein, so each entry shows the most common genes and DNA. The V and J calls were not made by the authors but by TCRdb's processing. The sample table shows 1.4 million to 1.5 million distinct CDR3 sequences, and around two fifths are seen once. The ten biggest clones cover around 8% of the sample.

As to this clonotype: The specificity of this receptor is unknown. Base qualities are not provided; no much larger clone lies one nucleotide away.

Sequenced: blood. The receptor comes from a woman between 18 and 29 years old in good health. The receptor chain draws on TRBV21-1 and TRBJ1-2. TRBV21-1 is a listed pseudogene. The CDR3 protein: CASSASRRRYGYTF. The DNA sequence is as follows: TGTGCCAGCAGCGCTTCCAGAAGGCGCTATGGCTACACCTTC.